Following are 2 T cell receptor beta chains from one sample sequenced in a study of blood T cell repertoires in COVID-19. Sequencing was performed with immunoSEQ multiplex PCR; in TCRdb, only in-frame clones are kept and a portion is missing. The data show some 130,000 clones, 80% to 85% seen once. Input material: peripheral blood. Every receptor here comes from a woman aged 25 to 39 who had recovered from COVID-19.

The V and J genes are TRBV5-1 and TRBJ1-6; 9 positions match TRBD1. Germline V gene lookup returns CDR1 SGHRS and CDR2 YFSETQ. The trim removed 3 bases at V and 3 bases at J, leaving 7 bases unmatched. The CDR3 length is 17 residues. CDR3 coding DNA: TGCGCCAGCAGCTCCCCGGACAGGGGAAACTATAATTCACCCCTCCACTTT. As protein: CASSSPDRGNYNSPLHF.

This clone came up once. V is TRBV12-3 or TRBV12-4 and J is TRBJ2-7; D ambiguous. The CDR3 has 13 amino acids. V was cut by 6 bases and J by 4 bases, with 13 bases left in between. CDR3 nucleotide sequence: TGTGCCAGCAGAAGGAGTTCGAGATACGAGCAGTACTTC. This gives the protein CASRRSSRYEQYF.